This TCR beta chain was captured in a study of blood T cell repertoires in COVID-19. In the study overall: Sources were T cells, B-cell-depleted T cells, or PBMCs; the material itself was cDNA or gDNA.

Study processing details: Researchers report that nucleated cell counts were estimated from reference gene primer amplification. Repertoires were generated with immunoSEQ multiplex PCR, while TCRdb's copy carries only in-frame clones and drops some. Clone size and V and J calls were adopted from that table, with D and trimming inferred from the DNA. The sample lists 70,000 to 80,000 clones, around 85% occurring once. The V gene lost 4 bases and the J gene lost 3 bases, with 12 bases spanning the gap. CDR3 length: 15 residues. Looked up from germline, CDR1 is SNHLY and CDR2 is FYNNEI. This clone came up once.

The TCR comes from a human donor in a cohort sampled during active COVID-19. The V gene is TRBV2, the J gene TRBJ1-4; D unresolved. The sequenced sample was peripheral blood. CDR3 sequence reads: CASSAMGGSNEKLFF. Here the CDR3 DNA reads TGTGCCAGCAGTGCTATGGGAGGGTCTAATGAAAAACTGTTTTTT.